The 21 T cell receptor beta chains given below trace back to one sample, sequenced in a study of identical twins (dated by TCRdb to 2015 to 2016). The method was 5' RACE. This sample was sequenced with an Illumina HiSeq 2000. The public reads were reprocessed in TCRdb via fastp at Q25 and MiXCR, keeping in-frame beta chains. Identical CDR3 protein sequences are pooled into one entry, listed with their most common genes and DNA. The sample table contains hundreds of thousands of distinct CDR3 sequences; only one count was recorded for about 7.6% of them. 1.5% to 2% of the sample goes to the ten largest clones. The same data also contributed to another study, on yellow fever vaccine responses in identical twins.

Sequenced input: PBMCs. The receptors originated from a woman aged 18 to 35 in good health.

This clonotype was detected a few times. The gene calls are TRBV5-1 and TRBJ2-1; the D is unclear. The CDR3 is made up of 14 amino acids. Germline CDR1 is SGHRS and CDR2 is YFSETQ. Trimming removed 2 bases at V and 8 bases at J, with 14 bases between. The CDR3 region is CASSLGWTEDEQFF. CDR3 nucleotides: TGCGCCAGCAGCTTAGGCTGGACCGAGGATGAGCAGTTCTTC.

The sample holds many counts of this clonotype. V is TRBV2 and J is TRBJ2-3, with 9 bases identical to TRBD2. CDR1 and CDR2 from the germline V gene are SNHLY and FYNNEI. With V trimmed by 6 bases and J by 4 bases, 11 bases remained unmatched. CDR3 size: 16 residues. The CDR3 DNA reads as TGTGCCAGCAGCCCCATGGCGGGGGGGCCGGCAGATACGCAGTATTTT. Protein: CASSPMAGGPADTQYF.

This chain joins TRBV20-1 and TRBJ2-1, with 10 bases matching TRBD1. With 7 bases clipped from V and 7 bases from J, the junction kept 10 bases outside the gene matches. Germline values: CDR1 DFQATT, CDR2 SNEGSKA (reference sequence). The CDR3 consists of 14 residues. The CDR3 loop reads CSGRGTGAINEQFF. The DNA for the CDR3 is TGCAGTGGGCGAGGGACAGGGGCGATTAATGAGCAGTTCTTC.

This clonotype was seen a handful of times. V is TRBV5-1 and J is TRBJ2-5, with 7 bases aligning to TRBD2. The J segment lost 0 bases and the V segment lost 6 bases, leaving 5 bases of the junction unmatched. This CDR3 comprises 14 residues. The germline V gene has CDR1 SGHRS and CDR2 YFSETQ. The CDR3 DNA sequence: TGCGCCAGCACCTCCGGGGGGTACCAAGAGACCCAGTACTTC. Encoded protein: CASTSGGYQETQYF. The entire variable domain, with the rest obtained from reference TRBV5-1 and TRBJ2-5, is as follows: KAGVTQTPRYLIKTRGQQVTLSCSPISGHRSVSWYQQTPGQGLQFLFEYFSETQRNKGNFPGRFSGRQFSNSRSEMNVSTLELGDSALYLCASTSGGYQETQYFGPGTRLLVL.

This clonotype was seen ten or more times. The V and J genes are TRBV28 and TRBJ2-7, with TRBD2 matching over 11 bases. Germline CDR1 MDHEN, CDR2 SYDVKM. V was pared by 3 bases and J by 7 bases, with 8 bases of the junction left unmatched. The CDR3 has 15 residues. The CDR3 DNA follows: TGTGCCAGCAGTTTGGCCGTAGCGGGGGGGCGGGAGCAGTACGTC. Translation: CASSLAVAGGREQYV.

This clonotype was found a few times. The chain uses TRBV5-1 and TRBJ2-4; TRBD2 matches 12 bases. V shed 0 bases and J 0 bases; nucleotides not matched to a gene: 4. The germline V gene has CDR1 SGHRS and CDR2 YFSETQ. The length of the CDR3 is 18 residues. The CDR3 DNA follows: TGCGCCAGCAGCTTGGGGACTAGCGGGAAAGTAGCCAAAAACATTCAGTACTTC. Residues: CASSLGTSGKVAKNIQYF. Combining the CDR3 with reference TRBV5-1 and TRBJ2-4 gives the whole variable domain KAGVTQTPRYLIKTRGQQVTLSCSPISGHRSVSWYQQTPGQGLQFLFEYFSETQRNKGNFPGRFSGRQFSNSRSEMNVSTLELGDSALYLCASSLGTSGKVAKNIQYFGAGTRLSVL.

This clonotype came up many times. V usage is TRBV6-1 and J usage is TRBJ2-1, with 11 bases aligning to TRBD2. The ends lost 8 bases at V and 3 bases at J; junction bases unmatched: 9. The CDR3 contains 16 residues. The V gene's germline CDR1 is MNHNS and CDR2 SASEGT. Here the CDR3 reads CASHTLAGGLYNEQFF. CDR3 coding DNA: TGTGCCAGCCACACCTTAGCGGGGGGGCTCTACAATGAGCAGTTCTTC.

This clonotype was recorded a few times. This sequence joins TRBV27 and TRBJ2-7; maybe TRBD1 (6 bases). Trimming took off 5 bases at V and 6 bases at J, with 17 bases between the two ends. There are 14 residues in the CDR3. Germline lookup yields CDR1 MNHEY and CDR2 SMNVEV (reference sequence). The CDR3 sequence is CASSLNRVHTEQYV. CDR3 nucleotides: TGTGCCAGCAGTCTCAACAGGGTCCATACCGAGCAGTACGTC.

The table lists this clonotype with a few counts. V gene TRBV12-3 or TRBV12-4 combines with J gene TRBJ2-1, with 7 bases aligning to TRBD2. The length of the CDR3 is 15 residues. V lost 6 bases to trimming and J lost 2 bases; unmatched junction nucleotides: 7. CDR3 sequence reads: CASRWGGGPYNEQFF. CDR3 bases: TGTGCCAGCAGGTGGGGGGGAGGGCCCTACAATGAGCAGTTCTTC.

This chain links TRBV5-1 with TRBJ2-5, with 14 bases fitting TRBD2. V shed 5 bases and J 5 bases; nucleotides not matched to a gene: 8. The germline CDR1 and CDR2 sequences are SGHRS and YFSETQ. This CDR3 region has 16 residues. CDR3 bases: TGCGCCAGCAGATTGACTAGCGGGAGGGTATGGGAGACCCAGTACTTC. Its protein is CASRLTSGRVWETQYF.

This clonotype turned up a few times. The V gene is TRBV29-1, the J gene TRBJ2-5; TRBD2 matches 8 bases. Germline CDR1 SQVTM, CDR2 ANQGSEA. V shed 6 bases and J 4 bases; nucleotides not matched to a gene: 7. The CDR3 runs to 13 residues. The CDR3 DNA is TGCAGCGTCCCCGGGGGGGGCCGAGAGACCCAGTACTTC. Its translation is CSVPGGGRETQYF.

V is TRBV20-1 and J is TRBJ1-4; D is possibly TRBD1 (5 bases). Deletions cut 1 base from V and 5 bases from J, with 17 bases between. The CDR3 runs to 16 residues. The germline V gene has CDR1 DFQATT and CDR2 SNEGSKA (reference sequence). CDR3 in amino acids: CSARAQMTVINEKLFF. The CDR3 region has the DNA TGCAGTGCTAGAGCCCAGATGACAGTTATAAATGAAAAACTGTTTTTT.

This clonotype came up a few times. The rearrangement links TRBV7-6 to TRBJ2-7; 10 nucleotides align to TRBD2. CDR3 size: 17 residues. The V gene end was trimmed by 5 bases and the J gene end by 4 bases; junction bases not matched to a gene: 14. In germline, CDR1 is SGHVS, CDR2 FNYEAQ. CDR3: CASSPPPGASGSYEQYF. CDR3 DNA sequence: TGTGCCAGCAGCCCCCCCCCGGGGGCTAGCGGGAGTTACGAGCAGTACTTC.

This clonotype has ten or more counts. The CDR3 sequence is CASSLRTGATNEKLFF. The CDR3 DNA reads as TGTGCCAGCAGCCTAAGGACGGGCGCAACTAATGAAAAACTGTTTTTT. The chain combines TRBV7-9 with TRBJ1-4, with D hard to call. Germline V gives CDR1 SEHNR, CDR2 FQNEAQ (reference sequence). The CDR3 length is 16 residues. Trimming pared 5 bases from V and 0 bases from J, leaving 13 bases between. Full variable domain (rest looked up from reference TRBV7-9 and TRBJ1-4): DTGVSQNPRHKITKRGQNVTFRCDPISEHNRLYWYRQTLGQGPEFLTYFQNEAQLEKSRLLSDRFSAERPKGSFSTLEIQRTEQGDSAMYLCASSLRTGATNEKLFFGSGTQLSVL.

The chain joins TRBV6-1 to TRBJ2-5, with 7 positions matching TRBD1. Looked up from germline, CDR1 is MNHNS and CDR2 is SASEGT. The V gene end was trimmed by 5 bases and the J gene end by 5 bases; junction bases not matched to a gene: 11. The CDR3 loop spans 15 amino acids. The CDR3 DNA follows: TGTGCCAGCAGTCCCATACCCGACAGGGTTGAGACCCAGTACTTC. Its protein is CASSPIPDRVETQYF.

This clonotype turned up a few times. The chain uses TRBV5-4 and TRBJ2-1, with 12 nucleotides matching TRBD1. The CDR3 sequence is 16 residues long. The trim removed 0 bases at V and 5 bases at J, leaving 3 bases unmatched. The germline V gene encodes CDR1 SGHNT and CDR2 YYREEE (reference sequence). DNA of the CDR3: TGTGCCAGCAGCTTGGTGGGACAGGGGGCTAACAATGAGCAGTTCTTC. Its protein is CASSLVGQGANNEQFF.

J is TRBJ2-5 and V is TRBV11-2; TRBD2 matches 13 bases. This CDR3 spans 15 amino acids. With 3 bases clipped from V and 5 bases from J, the junction kept 3 bases outside the gene matches. Germline assignment: CDR1 SGHAT and CDR2 FQNNGV. CDR3 residues: CASSFMTSGGETQYF. In DNA, the CDR3 is TGTGCCAGCAGCTTTATGACTAGCGGGGGGGAGACCCAGTACTTC.

The chain combines TRBV3-1 with TRBJ1-5; 8 positions agree with TRBD1. The ends lost 4 bases at V and 7 bases at J; junction bases unmatched: 6. This CDR3 spans 14 amino acids. Germline CDR1 and CDR2: LGHDT and YNNKEL (reference sequence). CDR3 nucleotide sequence: TGTGCCAGCAGCCCGGGACAGGTCGAACAGCCCCAGCATTTT. Amino acids: CASSPGQVEQPQHF.

There are a few counts of this clonotype. The chain uses TRBV10-2 and TRBJ1-1; 7 bases match TRBD1. CDR3 length equals 11 residues. CDR1 and CDR2 from the germline V gene are WSHSY and SAAADI. Losses at the gene ends were 7 bases for V and 9 bases for J; bases not matched to a gene: 5. This CDR3 reads CASTTGRQAFF. The CDR3 DNA reads TGCGCCAGCACGACAGGGCGCCAAGCTTTCTTT.

The V gene is TRBV19, the J gene TRBJ2-5; a weak D match, TRBD1 (6 bases). Germline V gene lookup returns CDR1 LNHDA and CDR2 SQIVND (reference sequence). V gave up 4 bases and J gave up 5 bases, with 14 bases separating them. This CDR3 spans 14 amino acids. CDR3 bases: TGTGCCAGTAGTACCCACAGGGAAACGGAGACCCAGTACTTC. It encodes CASSTHRETETQYF.

This clonotype was found a few times. The V call is TRBV19, the J call TRBJ2-1; 9 bases line up with TRBD1. Germline V gene lookup returns CDR1 LNHDA and CDR2 SQIVND (reference sequence). The CDR3 runs 13 residues. V shed 7 bases and J 6 bases; nucleotides not matched to a gene: 4. CDR3 loop: CASTSQGANEQFF. For the CDR3, the DNA is TGTGCCAGTACCTCACAGGGGGCCAATGAGCAGTTCTTC. The variable domain in full, with the rest retrieved from reference TRBV19 and TRBJ2-1, is DGGITQSPKYLFRKEGQNVTLSCEQNLNHDAMYWYRQDPGQGLRLIYYSQIVNDFQKGDIAEGYSVSREKKESFPLTVTSAQKNPTAFYLCASTSQGANEQFFGPGTRLTVL.